This T cell receptor beta chain was found in a study of early T cells in non-severe SARS-CoV-2 infection. TCRdb reanalysed the 5' RACE reads using MiXCR and keeps one entry per CDR3 protein. The sample shows more than 90,000 distinct CDR3 sequences, approximately 9.9% of them seen only once. The clonotype was recovered from an adult who was a healthcare worker with PCR-confirmed SARS-CoV-2 infection or an uninfected control (not recorded which). Sequenced input: whole blood.

CDR3 protein: CASSPGRAGELFF. The CDR3 DNA follows: TGTGCCAGCAGCCCCGGCCGGGCCGGGGAGCTGTTTTTT. This rearrangement joins TRBV7-3 to TRBJ2-2; the D is unclear. V dropped 5 bases and J dropped 6 bases, with 10 bases sitting between them. Germline V gene lookup returns CDR1 SGHTA and CDR2 FQGTGA. The CDR3 runs 13 residues.